This TCR beta chain was identified during a study of blood T cell repertoires in COVID-19. Study in general: Specimens from acute and convalescent COVID-19 originated in the United States, Italy and Spain. PBMCs, B-cell-depleted T cells, or T cells provided the cDNA or gDNA that made up the material.

V lost 5 bases to trimming and J lost 7 bases; unmatched junction nucleotides: 11. The CDR3 spans 15 residues. Germline lookup yields CDR1 SGHRS and CDR2 YFSETQ. In the authors' workflow: Amplification of reference gene primers provided the estimated nucleated cell counts. Profiled with immunoSEQ multiplex PCR; TCRdb holds only in-frame clones, not every one. The V and J calls and the clone size are those of that table, but D and trimming were determined from the DNA. The sample carries 220,000 or so clones, approximately 82% recorded once. This clonotype was obtained from a woman of 80 years or more with acute or convalescent COVID-19. Source material: peripheral blood. This chain joins TRBV5-1 and TRBJ2-7, with 11 bases matching TRBD1. CDR3 loop: CASSLGDRGIGEQYF. The DNA of the CDR3 is TGCGCCAGCAGTCTAGGGGACAGGGGGATCGGGGAGCAGTACTTC. The full variable domain, in which reference TRBV5-1 and TRBJ2-7 provide the parts outside the CDR3, is KAGVTQTPRYLIKTRGQQVTLSCSPISGHRSVSWYQQTPGQGLQFLFEYFSETQRNKGNFPGRFSGRQFSNSRSEMNVSTLELGDSALYLCASSLGDRGIGEQYFGPGTRLTVT.